This record covers a single T cell receptor beta chain. This sample stems from a study of monozygotic twins with cystic fibrosis. Data came from immunoSEQ multiplex PCR; TCRdb stores just in-frame clones and leaves some out. The table records about 32,000 clones, roughly 96% of them present only once. V trimming: 5 bases; J trimming: 7 bases; junction bases outside the gene matches: 1. The germline V gene has CDR1 LGHNT and CDR2 FRNRAP. The CDR3 length is 11 residues. The TCR originated in a girl between 2 and 10 years old with cystic fibrosis. The chain employs TRBV12-5 and TRBJ2-5; 7 bases line up with TRBD1. Sequenced input: blood. The DNA for the CDR3 is TGTGCTAGTGGTGGGGACAGGACCCAGTACTTC. It specifies CASGGDRTQYF.